Listed below are T cell receptor beta chains from one sample, sequenced in a study of CD8+CD57+ T cells in acquired aplastic anemia. Using its own MiXCR run on the reads, TCRdb lists one record per CDR3 protein. The sample carries roughly 250,000 distinct CDR3 sequences, approximately 80% recorded once. Sequenced input: sorted CD4+, CD8+, or CD8+CD57+ T cells (not recorded which) from PBMCs. The receptors originated from a human donor with aplastic anemia. The CDR3 runs from the conserved cysteine through the conserved F or W. A D gene is named only where the DNA matches it firmly. Size is omitted from some rows. Given values are once, few, many or a class for expanded clones.

d_call clone_size j_call v_call cdr3_aa cdr3_nt
TRBD1 once TRBJ2-5 TRBV5-6 CASKLLRDSQETQYF TGTGCCAGCAAGTTACTCCGGGACAGCCAAGAGACCCAGTACTTC
TRBD1 - TRBJ1-1 TRBV9 CASSVEQGDNDQSFF TGTGCCAGCAGCGTCGAACAGGGGGACAACGATCAGTCTTTCTTT
- - TRBJ2-5 TRBV7-9 CAGQLDRETQYF TGTGCCGGCCAGTTGGATAGGGAGACCCAGTACTTC
- - TRBJ1-5 TRBV15 CATSVGTGQYSKQPQQF TGTGCCACCAGCGTAGGCACAGGGCAATATAGCAAGCAGCCCCAGCAATTT
- - TRBJ2-7 TRBV15 CATSRGQGPLGQYF TGTGCCACCAGCAGAGGGCAGGGCCCCCTCGGTCAGTACTTC
- - TRBJ2-1 TRBV7-8 CASTLTGAAYNEQFF TGTGCCAGCACCCTGACAGGTGCGGCCTACAATGAGCAGTTCTTC
TRBD1 many TRBJ2-1 TRBV9 CASSSQGQVADEQFF TGTGCCAGCAGCTCACAAGGACAGGTGGCGGATGAGCAGTTCTTC
- - TRBJ1-1 TRBV15 CATSRGEVNTEAFF TGTGCCACCAGCAGAGGCGAGGTGAACACTGAAGCTTTCTTT
- - TRBJ2-7 TRBV2 CASGDGEIDEQYF TGTGCCAGCGGGGATGGGGAGATCGATGAGCAGTACTTC
TRBD2 - TRBJ2-3 TRBV9 CASGGGGRDTHTF TGTGCCAGCGGCGGCGGGGGGAGAGATACGCACACCTTT
TRBD2 - TRBJ2-3 TRBV2 CGMGGGSTDTQYF TGCGGCATGGGGGGGGGGAGCACAGATACGCAGTATTTT
- - TRBJ2-3 TRBV6-2/TRBV6-3 CASSYLGNEQLDPSTDTQYF TGTGCCAGCAGTTACCTGGGGAATGAGCAGTTAGACCCTAGCACAGATACGCAGTATTTT
- - TRBJ1-2 TRBV24-1 CATSDSTTENYGYTF TGTGCCACCAGTGATTCCACGACAGAGAACTATGGCTACACCTTC
- - TRBJ2-1 TRBV7-9 CASSHQQGRRSSRQFF TGTGCCAGCAGCCATCAACAAGGACGGCGTAGCAGCAGGCAGTTCTTC
- - TRBJ2-3 TRBV2 CASGEGRTAAPCF TGTGCCAGCGGGGAAGGGAGGACAGCTGCGCCGTGTTTT
- - TRBJ2-7 TRBV7-3 CASSLGSLAWEQYF TGTGCCAGCAGCTTAGGATCGTTGGCCTGGGAGCAGTACTTC
- once TRBJ1-1 TRBV7-9 CASSLVPTENIEGFF TGTGCCAGCAGCTTAGTACCCACAGAGAACATTGAAGGTTTCTTT
- - TRBJ2-5 TRBV9 CASSAGQLGGTQYF TGTGCCAGCAGCGCGGGGCAGTTAGGTGGGACCCAGTACTTC
TRBD2 - TRBJ2-3 TRBV5-1 CASGDSQRETQYF TGTGCCAGCGGGGACTCACAGAGAGAAACGCAGTATTTT
- - TRBJ2-3 TRBV5-1 CASSVEGTRPDTQYF TGTGCCAGCAGCGTGGAAGGTACTAGACCAGATACGCAGTATTTT
- - TRBJ2-1 TRBV2 CASGDGGTDRQYYQFF TGTGCCAGCGGCGACGGGGGCACAGATAGGCAGTATTATCAGTTCTTC
TRBD2 - TRBJ2-3 TRBV2 CTSGTGGTDTQYF TGTACTAGCGGGACCGGGGGCACAGATACGCAGTATTTT
TRBD1 many TRBJ2-5 TRBV3-1 CASSQGTGDQETQYF TGTGCCAGCAGCCAAGGGACAGGGGACCAAGAGACCCAGTACTTC
TRBD1 - TRBJ1-6 TRBV4-2 CASSPNPATGGGSPLHF TGTGCCAGCAGCCCAAACCCCGCGACAGGGGGCGGTTCACCCCTCCACTTT
TRBD2 - TRBJ2-5 TRBV7-9 CASSFVGSGGCF TGTGCCAGCAGCTTTGTGGGAAGCGGGGGGTGCTTC
TRBD1 - TRBJ2-7 TRBV11-1 CASTTLGGGQGASYEQYF TGTGCCAGCACCACCTTAGGGGGCGGACAGGGGGCTTCCTACGAGCAGTACTTC
- few TRBJ2-3 TRBV25-1 CASSEFGTDTQYF TGTGCCAGCAGTGAATTTGGGACAGATACGCAGTATTTT
TRBD1 - TRBJ1-6 TRBV7-6 CASTLDRVPSAANF TGTGCCAGCACCCTAGACAGGGTCCCCTCAGCGGCCAACTTT
TRBD1 - TRBJ1-1 TRBV7-6 CASSSDRGNSPLHAFF TGTGCCAGCAGCTCGGACAGGGGGAATTCACCCCTCCACGCTTTCTTT
- - TRBJ2-1 TRBV2 CASSPFSGRNEQFF TGCGCCAGCAGCCCCTTCTCGGGTCGGAATGAGCAGTTCTTC
TRBD1 once TRBJ1-2 TRBV11-3 CASSVRGQNGYTF TGTGCCAGCAGCGTAAGGGGACAGAATGGCTACACCTTC
TRBD1 - TRBJ1-5 TRBV19 CASSRRTGENQPQHF TGTGCCAGTAGTAGGCGGACAGGGGAAAATCAGCCCCAGCATTTT
- - TRBJ2-5 TRBV5-6 CASSPAAGQETQYF TGTGCCAGCAGCCCCGCTGCCGGCCAAGAGACCCAGTACTTC
TRBD1 - TRBJ1-2 TRBV7-9 CASSPGTGGHGYTF TGTGCCAGCAGCCCGGGGACAGGGGGTCATGGCTACACCTTC
TRBD1 - TRBJ1-6 TRBV7-9 CAGRGSRDTSPFDF TGTGCCGGCAGGGGGAGTAGGGATACTTCACCCTTCGACTTT
TRBD1 - TRBJ2-3 TRBV7-9 CASGLGGRANTHF TGTGCCAGCGGCTTAGGGGGCAGAGCTAATACGCATTTT
- - TRBJ2-1 TRBV7-8 CASSLPGGADTHDQFF TGTGCCAGCAGCTTACCAGGAGGCGCCGATACCCATGATCAGTTCTTC
- - TRBJ2-3 TRBV7-4 CASSCALARGPYEF TGTGCCAGCAGCTGCGCGCTAGCGCGAGGACCATACGAGTTT
- - TRBJ2-2 TRBV7-3 CASSALSSTGELFF TGTGCCAGCAGCGCCCTGAGTAGCACCGGGGAGCTGTTTTTT
- - TRBJ1-1 TRBV7-8 CASSLAGGHEGHTEAFF TGTGCCAGCAGCTTAGCGGGAGGTCACGAAGGACACACTGAAGCTTTCTTT
- - TRBJ2-3 TRBV7-9 CASSLAGTGRNEQF TGTGCCAGCAGCCTCGCGGGAACTGGGCGCAACGAGCAGTTT
- few TRBJ2-1 TRBV5-8 CASSQGLGNGQDEQFF TGTGCCAGCAGCCAAGGCCTTGGAAACGGTCAGGATGAGCAGTTCTTC
TRBD1 - TRBJ1-6 TRBV20-1 CSAWDRVGSPLHF TGCAGTGCTTGGGACAGGGTAGGGTCACCCCTCCACTTT
- - TRBJ2-1 TRBV7-3 CASSSPSSWGETQQFF TGTGCCAGCAGCTCCCCAAGCAGCTGGGGGGAGACCCAGCAGTTCTTC
TRBD2 - TRBJ2-3 TRBV9 CASGLAGDLEYFYF TGTGCCAGCGGCTTAGCGGGAGACCTTGAGTACTTCTATTTT
- - TRBJ2-1 TRBV7-9 CASSFQRGGCSEEQFF TGTGCCAGCAGCTTTCAGAGAGGCGGGTGTAGTGAAGAGCAGTTCTTC
- few TRBJ2-3 TRBV2 CASGVGAATTYF TGTGCCAGCGGGGTAGGTGCCGCTACGACGTATTTT
- - TRBJ2-5 TRBV7-3 CATSRHGKQVTQCF TGTGCCACCTCAAGACACGGCAAGCAAGTGACCCAGTGCTTC
- - TRBJ1-2 TRBV4-3 CASSREGYTF TGCGCCAGCAGCCGAGAGGGTTACACCTTC
- - TRBJ1-1 TRBV5-6 CASSLERGTSEGEAFF TGCGCCAGCAGCTTGGAGAGGGGAACCTCGGAGGGTGAAGCTTTCTTT
- once TRBJ1-6 TRBV7-2 CASSLTGYDEYGYF TGTGCCAGCAGCTTGACAGGCTATGACGAATATGGCTACTTT
- - TRBJ2-5 TRBV7-7 CASSLARTEQETQYF TGTGCTAGCAGCTTAGCGCGGACAGAGCAAGAGACCCAGTACTTC
- - TRBJ2-3 TRBV15 CATSRGRQSTDTQYF TGTGCCACCAGCAGAGGTAGACAGAGCACAGATACGCAGTATTTT
- - TRBJ1-6 TRBV7-8 CASSFSPDRTALSF TGTGCCAGCAGCTTTAGTCCAGACAGGACAGCCCTTTCCTTT